What follows are 16 T cell receptor beta chains derived from one specimen sequenced in a study of cytomegalovirus exposure and HLA in healthy donors. This table comes from immunoSEQ multiplex PCR, and its TCRdb copy is limited to in-frame clones, with some not included. The sample has under 200,000 clones, approximately 96% seen once. The sample comprised PBMCs. These receptor sequences come from a woman between 18 and 29 years old in good health and CMV-seronegative.

The chain is built from TRBV30 and TRBJ1-1; possible D gene TRBD1, 5 bases. The germline V gene encodes CDR1 GTSNPN and CDR2 SVGIG (reference sequence). V was clipped by 7 bases and J by 3 bases, with 6 bases between them. This CDR3 comprises 10 residues. CDR3 DNA sequence: TGTGCCTCGGGGGACACTGAAGCTTTCTTT. Its protein is CASGDTEAFF.

As for this clone: Other DNA sequences in the sample encode the same CDR3. The genes are TRBV9 and TRBJ1-2; D ambiguous. The CDR3 has 13 residues. Per germline, CDR1 SGDLS and CDR2 YYNGEE. V was cut by 6 bases and J by 2 bases, with 11 bases left in between. DNA of the CDR3: TGTGCCAGCACTCGGAGTGGGAACTATGGCTACACCTTC. Amino acids: CASTRSGNYGYTF.

With regard to this clone: This sample includes further DNA sequences coding for the same CDR3. The V gene is TRBV30, the J gene TRBJ2-2; perhaps TRBD1 as D (6 bases). The germline V and J ends were trimmed by 3 bases and 2 bases, with 7 bases remaining between them. The CDR3 length is 13 residues. Germline CDR1 is GTSNPN and CDR2 is SVGIG (reference sequence). CDR3 coding DNA: TGTGCCTGGAGGGGACAAAACACCGGGGAGCTGTTTTTT. Protein sequence: CAWRGQNTGELFF.

This clone showed up just once. This chain uses TRBV7-2 with TRBJ2-6, with 7 bases that match TRBD1. The V and J ends lost 3 bases and 0 bases, in that order; junction bases with no gene match: 2. CDR3 length equals 16 residues. CDR1 is SGHTA, CDR2 FQGNSA, per germline. The DNA of the CDR3 is TGTGCCAGCAGCTTGACAGGGATCTCTGGGGCCAACGTCCTGACTTTC. Its translation is CASSLTGISGANVLTF.

This clone was seen just once. J is TRBJ2-1 and V is TRBV4-2; TRBD2 matches 12 bases. CDR3 length equals 16 residues. Germline loops: CDR1 LGHNA, CDR2 YNFKEQ. With 2 bases clipped from V and 2 bases from J, the junction kept 1 base outside the gene matches. In nucleotides, the CDR3 is TGTGCCAGCAGCCAAACTAGCGGGGGGACCTACAATGAGCAGTTCTTC. Translated: CASSQTSGGTYNEQFF.

V usage is TRBV4-3 and J usage is TRBJ2-6; TRBD2 agrees at 8 bases. Germline V gene data show CDR1 as LGHNA and CDR2 as YSLEER. Trimming at V came to 1 base and at J to 2 bases, leaving 7 bases not matched to a gene. This CDR3 contains 18 residues. CDR3 nucleotides: TGCGCCAGCAGCCAAGTGGTGGTAGCGGGGACTGGGGCCAACGTCCTGACTTTC. Translating gives CASSQVVVAGTGANVLTF.

The chain combines TRBV21-1 with TRBJ1-3; TRBD1 was called by the table and not checked on the DNA. TRBV21-1 is assigned pseudogene status. The CDR3 runs to 19 residues. The CDR3 loop is CASSKGGRHRGSSGNTIYF. As DNA, the CDR3 is TGTGCCAGCAGCAAAGGGGGGCGACACAGGGGAAGCTCTGGAAACACCATATATTTT.

J is TRBJ1-3 and V is TRBV5-4; 7 nucleotides align to TRBD1. CDR3 length: 16 amino acids. CDR1 and CDR2 (germline): SGHNT, YYREEE (reference sequence). The ends lost 4 bases at V and 0 bases at J; junction bases unmatched: 7. CDR3 nucleotide sequence: TGTGCCAGCAGCCCTACAGGGGCCGACTCTGGAAACACCATATATTTT. Amino acid sequence: CASSPTGADSGNTIYF. The full variable domain, in which reference TRBV5-4 and TRBJ1-3 provide the parts outside the CDR3, is ETGVTQSPTHLIKTRGQQVTLRCSSQSGHNTVSWYQQALGQGPQFIFQYYREEENGRGNFPPRFSGLQFPNYSSELNVNALELDDSALYLCASSPTGADSGNTIYFGEGSWLTVV.

This clone was seen once. The V gene is TRBV15, the J gene TRBJ2-1; 8 bases line up with TRBD1. The CDR3 spans 16 residues. Looked up from germline, CDR1 is LNHNV and CDR2 is YYDKDF (reference sequence). V lost 1 base, J lost 6 bases, and 8 bases stayed unmatched. The CDR3 coding sequence is TGTGCCACCAGCAGAGGAGACAGGGGAAGATCCAATGAGCAGTTCTTC. This gives the protein CATSRGDRGRSNEQFF.

The chain links TRBV15 to TRBJ2-7, with 11 bases lining up with TRBD2. Looked up from germline, CDR1 is LNHNV and CDR2 is YYDKDF (reference sequence). Losses at the gene ends were 1 base for V and 2 bases for J; bases not matched to a gene: 10. This CDR3 comprises 18 residues. CDR3 sequence: CATSRGGSSGGTPYEQYF. The DNA for the CDR3 is TGTGCCACCAGCAGAGGGGGGTCTAGCGGGGGGACCCCCTACGAGCAGTACTTC.

The chain recombines TRBV7-9 with TRBJ2-3; 11 positions match TRBD2. Germline CDR1 and CDR2: SEHNR and FQNEAQ (reference sequence). CDR3 length: 16 amino acids. V was clipped by 0 bases and J by 10 bases; unmatched bases: 9. The CDR3, as DNA: TGTGCCAGCAGCTTAGCTTGGACTAGCGGGTTTGGGGCGCAGTATTTT. Its translation: CASSLAWTSGFGAQYF.

This clone is a singleton in its sample. This chain uses TRBV4-3 with TRBJ1-2; D is undetermined. This CDR3 has 15 amino acids. Germline CDR1 and CDR2: LGHNA and YSLEER. V gave up 0 bases and J gave up 3 bases, with 11 bases separating them. CDR3 protein: CASSQDMRADYGYTF. The CDR3 coding sequence is TGCGCCAGCAGCCAAGATATGCGGGCAGACTATGGCTACACCTTC.

The chain has TRBV11-2 and TRBJ2-2, with D possibly TRBD2 on 6 matching bases. The CDR3 sequence is 17 residues long. Germline-derived CDR1 and CDR2 are SGHAT and FQNNGV. The V end lost 3 bases, the J end lost 0 bases, and 14 bases lay between the germline ends. CDR3 region: CASSFATWGANTGELFF. In nucleotides, the CDR3 is TGTGCCAGCAGCTTTGCGACGTGGGGGGCGAACACCGGGGAGCTGTTTTTT.

The chain joins TRBV18 to TRBJ1-6; 7 bases are a match to TRBD1. From germline, CDR1 is KGHSH and CDR2 LQKENI. Germline trimming cut 2 bases from V and 0 bases from J; bases unmatched to any gene: 1. This CDR3 is built from 16 residues. For the CDR3, the DNA is TGTGCCAGCTCACCAGGGACAGCCTCCTATAATTCACCCCTCCACTTT. This gives the protein CASSPGTASYNSPLHF.

This chain joins TRBV2 and TRBJ2-1, with 8 nucleotides matching TRBD1. J was trimmed by 5 bases and V by 5 bases; bases with no gene match: 5. This CDR3 has 14 residues. The germline V gene encodes CDR1 SNHLY and CDR2 FYNNEI. CDR3 sequence: CASSPRQGHNEQFF. CDR3 in DNA: TGTGCCAGCAGTCCCCGACAGGGGCACAATGAGCAGTTCTTC.

The chain links TRBV2 to TRBJ1-5, with 9 bases identical to TRBD1. CDR3 size: 15 residues. The V segment lost 6 bases and the J segment 6 bases; nucleotides outside the gene matches: 9. Germline CDR1 and CDR2: SNHLY and FYNNEI. The CDR3 nucleotides read TGTGCCAGCAGCAGAGACAGGGGGGGCGGTCAGCCCCAGCATTTT. Translating it yields CASSRDRGGGQPQHF.